Shown below are 9 T cell receptor beta chains from a single sample sequenced in a study of CD8+ T cells in alopecia areata. As for treatment: oral pan-JAK inhibitor, 5-10 mg twice daily. After isolation, RNA underwent reverse transcription to generate cDNA as the sequencing template. Sequencing was performed with immunoSEQ multiplex PCR; in TCRdb, only in-frame clones are kept and a portion is missing. The table records under 350,000 clones, more than 45% of them present only once. The sequencing used CD4+ T cells sorted from blood, collected at week 24, from a patient treated with tofacitinib. All receptors come from a human donor with alopecia areata.

As concerns this clone: Other DNA sequences in this specimen translate into the identical CDR3. The chain joins TRBV20-1 to TRBJ1-2; D is ambiguous. With 3 bases removed from V and 3 bases from J, the gap between germline ends came to 2 bases. Germline V gives CDR1 DFQATT, CDR2 SNEGSKA (reference sequence). This CDR3 contains 10 residues. Here the CDR3 DNA reads TGCAGTGCTAGGGACTATGGCTACACCTTC. Amino acids: CSARDYGYTF.

The chain links TRBV14 to TRBJ1-2; no definite D call. The CDR3 covers 13 residues. Trimming left V 0 bases short and J 2 bases short, with 4 bases between. Germline CDR1 and CDR2: SGHDN and FVKESK. In DNA, the CDR3 is TGTGCCAGCAGCCAAGATATGAACTATGGCTACACCTTC. It translates to CASSQDMNYGYTF.

This clone has a single count. V gene TRBV4-1 combines with J gene TRBJ1-5; D might be TRBD1 (5 bases). V lost 3 bases to trimming and J lost 5 bases, with 17 bases between them. Germline lookup yields CDR1 MGHRA and CDR2 YSYEKL. The CDR3 extends over 16 amino acids. The CDR3 spells CASSQGGGRDDQPQHF. Here the CDR3 DNA reads TGCGCCAGCAGCCAGGGCGGCGGGCGGGACGATCAGCCCCAGCATTTT.

The chain couples TRBV5-1 to TRBJ2-7, with 7 positions matching TRBD1. Germline V lookup: CDR1 SGHRS, CDR2 YFSETQ. V was clipped by 1 base and J by 3 bases; unmatched bases: 4. CDR3 size: 14 residues. CDR3: CASSLTGEDYEQYF. DNA for the CDR3: TGCGCCAGCAGCTTGACAGGGGAAGACTACGAGCAGTACTTC.

This clone was counted only a few times. Other DNA sequences of this sample code for an identical CDR3. The V call is TRBV7-9, the J call TRBJ1-1, with 7 bases aligning to TRBD1. This CDR3 comprises 14 residues. Germline V lookup: CDR1 SEHNR, CDR2 FQNEAQ (reference sequence). The trim removed 1 base at V and 2 bases at J, leaving 1 base unmatched. The CDR3 region has the DNA TGTGCCAGCAGCTTAGGAGGGGGCAACACTGAAGCTTTCTTT. It translates to CASSLGGGNTEAFF.

The chain has TRBV28 and TRBJ1-2; D call uncertain. CDR1 is MDHEN, CDR2 SYDVKM, per germline. The CDR3 has 14 residues. Between the trimmed V and J ends, which lost 10 bases and 3 bases, there was a span of 18 bases. The DNA for the CDR3 is TGTGCCACCGAGACACCACGCGACGACTATGGCTACACCTTC. Protein: CATETPRDDYGYTF.

The chain employs TRBV5-1 and TRBJ1-2; D uncertain. Germline V gene lookup returns CDR1 SGHRS and CDR2 YFSETQ. Trimming left V 4 bases short and J 0 bases short, with 16 bases between. The CDR3 is made up of 16 amino acids. The CDR3 loop is CASSTRTGLANYGYTF. CDR3 sequence (DNA): TGCGCCAGCAGCACCCGGACTGGGTTAGCTAACTATGGCTACACCTTC.

V is TRBV9 and J is TRBJ2-1; D remains unclear. Germline lookup yields CDR1 SGDLS and CDR2 YYNGEE. Trimming left V 0 bases short and J 6 bases short, with 10 bases between. CDR3 length: 14 residues. The CDR3 bases are TGTGCCAGCAGCGTAGACTCCCGCTCCAATGAGCAGTTCTTC. It codes for CASSVDSRSNEQFF.

The V call is TRBV7-9, the J call TRBJ2-6; weak D call: TRBD2 (6 bases). Germline CDR1 SEHNR, CDR2 FQNEAQ (reference sequence). This CDR3 comprises 16 residues. V was trimmed by 1 base and J by 2 bases, leaving 9 bases between them. The CDR3 DNA reads as TGTGCCAGCAGCTTAGTGGAGGGCCCTGGGGCCAACGTCCTGACTTTC. Translation gives CASSLVEGPGANVLTF.